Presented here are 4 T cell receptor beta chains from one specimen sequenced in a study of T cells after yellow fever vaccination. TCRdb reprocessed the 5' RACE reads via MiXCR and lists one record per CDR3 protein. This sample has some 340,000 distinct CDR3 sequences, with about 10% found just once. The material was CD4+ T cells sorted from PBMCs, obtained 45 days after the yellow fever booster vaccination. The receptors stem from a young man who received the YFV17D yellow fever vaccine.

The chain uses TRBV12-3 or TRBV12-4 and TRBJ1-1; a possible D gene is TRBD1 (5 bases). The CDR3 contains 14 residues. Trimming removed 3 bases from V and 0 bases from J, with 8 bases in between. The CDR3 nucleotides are TGTGCCAGCAGTTTCCGGGGGTTGAACACTGAAGCTTTCTTT. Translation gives CASSFRGLNTEAFF.

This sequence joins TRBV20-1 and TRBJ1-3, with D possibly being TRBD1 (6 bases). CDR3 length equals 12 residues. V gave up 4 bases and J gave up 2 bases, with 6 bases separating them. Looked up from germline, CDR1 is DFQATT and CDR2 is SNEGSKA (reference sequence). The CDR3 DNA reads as TGCAGTGCTACAGGGGCTGGAAACACCATATATTTT. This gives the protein CSATGAGNTIYF.

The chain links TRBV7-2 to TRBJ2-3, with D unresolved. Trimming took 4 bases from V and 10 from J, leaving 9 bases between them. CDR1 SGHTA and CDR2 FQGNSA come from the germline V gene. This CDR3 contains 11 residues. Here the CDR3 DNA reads TGTGCCAGCAGCTCCCGGTCGGCGCAGTATTTT. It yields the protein CASSSRSAQYF.

In nucleotides, the CDR3 is TGCGCCAGCAGCCGCAAGATCGCGGGAGGGGATGGGACAGATACGCAGTATTTT. Translation gives CASSRKIAGGDGTDTQYF. The V gene is TRBV4-3, the J gene TRBJ2-3; 9 nucleotides agree with TRBD2. The length of the CDR3 is 18 residues. Germline loops: CDR1 LGHNA, CDR2 YSLEER. The ends lost 4 bases at V and 3 bases at J; junction bases unmatched: 14.